A single sample gave rise to the 27 T cell receptor beta chains below, sequenced in a study of blood T cells in healthy people across ages. A second roughly 6 to 12 cycle PCR used barcoded and J-beta primers. Each CDR3 protein gets one entry after TCRdb re-called the 5' RACE reads with MiXCR. The table shows approximately 1.5 million distinct CDR3 sequences, with about 35% occurring only once. The sequenced material came from blood. The receptor set was obtained from a young woman in good health.

The CDR3: CSVEAGNNEKLFF. CDR3 coding DNA: TGCAGCGTTGAAGCAGGGAATAATGAAAAACTGTTTTTT. This chain joins TRBV29-1 and TRBJ1-4; tentative D call: TRBD1 (5 bases). CDR3 size: 13 residues. V gave up 1 base and J gave up 4 bases, with 7 bases separating them. Germline lookup yields CDR1 SQVTM and CDR2 ANQGSEA.

This chain connects TRBV6-5 to TRBJ2-1; TRBD2 matches 11 bases. Germline trimming cut 5 bases from V and 5 bases from J; bases unmatched to any gene: 5. The CDR3 has 15 residues. Looked up from germline, CDR1 is MNHEY and CDR2 is SVGAGI. CDR3 protein: CASSDTSGSDNEQFF. CDR3 bases: TGTGCCAGCAGTGATACTAGCGGGAGCGACAATGAGCAGTTCTTC.

This chain connects TRBV10-2 to TRBJ2-1, with D perhaps matching TRBD2 (6 bases). Germline assignment: CDR1 WSHSY and CDR2 SAAADI. This CDR3 region has 11 residues. Between the trimmed V and J ends, which lost 8 bases and 10 bases, there was a span of 12 bases. CDR3 amino acids: CASGEVGEQFF. CDR3 coding DNA: TGCGCCAGCGGGGAGGTTGGGGAGCAGTTCTTC.

This clonotype was found a few times. This chain uses TRBV5-1 with TRBJ1-1; the match to TRBD1 covers 7 bases. The CDR3 covers 15 residues. Unmatched junction bases numbered 6, after V lost 0 bases and J lost 4 bases. Germline V gene sequence: CDR1 SGHRS, CDR2 YFSETQ. The CDR3 nucleotides are TGCGCCAGCAGCTTGGCCGAGACAGGGATCACTGAAGCTTTCTTT. The encoded protein is CASSLAETGITEAFF.

This clonotype was seen a few times. The V call is TRBV2, the J call TRBJ2-7, with TRBD2 matching 8 bases. The V gene end was trimmed by 7 bases and the J gene end by 5 bases; junction bases not matched to a gene: 7. Looked up from germline, CDR1 is SNHLY and CDR2 is FYNNEI. This CDR3 comprises 13 residues. CDR3 in amino acids: CASTAGGVNEQYF. Here the CDR3 DNA reads TGTGCCAGCACGGCGGGAGGAGTCAACGAGCAGTACTTC. Variable domain in full (rest from reference TRBV2 and TRBJ2-7): EPEVTQTPSHQVTQMGQEVILRCVPISNHLYFYWYRQILGQKVEFLVSFYNNEISEKSEIFDDQFSVERPDGSNFTLKIRSTKLEDSAMYFCASTAGGVNEQYFGPGTRLTVT.

There are many counts of this clonotype. J is TRBJ2-4 and V is TRBV6-6; D uncertain. CDR1 and CDR2 (germline): MNHNY, SVGAGI (reference sequence). The CDR3 spans 12 residues. Trimming cost V 0 bases and J 13 bases, with 10 bases left between them. CDR3 amino acids: CASSYSSVEQYF. The CDR3 coding sequence is TGTGCCAGCAGTTACTCTAGTGTGGAGCAGTACTTC.

This clonotype was observed a few times. This rearrangement joins TRBV6-5 to TRBJ2-1; D perhaps matches TRBD1 (6 bases). The V end lost 2 bases, the J end lost 7 bases, and 18 bases lay between the germline ends. Germline values: CDR1 MNHEY, CDR2 SVGAGI. There are 16 residues in the CDR3. The CDR3 here is CASSYQTGTGVNEQFF. CDR3 in DNA: TGTGCCAGCAGTTACCAGACAGGTACGGGTGTGAATGAGCAGTTCTTC.

This clonotype was counted ten times or more. The rearrangement links TRBV3-1 to TRBJ1-5, with a weak D call TRBD1 (5 bases). This CDR3 has 14 residues. Per the germline V gene, CDR1 is LGHDT and CDR2 is YNNKEL (reference sequence). Trimming shortened V by 1 base and J by 3 bases, and 7 bases separated the two germline ends. CDR3 sequence (DNA): TGTGCCAGCAGCCAAGCAGGGTCCAATCAGCCCCAGCATTTT. Protein sequence: CASSQAGSNQPQHF.

This clonotype was picked up a small number of times. The chain links TRBV6-1 to TRBJ1-2; 10 positions match TRBD1. Germline loops: CDR1 MNHNS, CDR2 SASEGT. This CDR3 region has 13 residues. Losses at the gene ends were 6 bases for V and 7 bases for J; bases not matched to a gene: 5. The CDR3 sequence is CASSGTGAGGYTF. The CDR3, as DNA: TGTGCCAGCAGCGGGACAGGGGCTGGTGGCTACACCTTC.

The chain has TRBV15 and TRBJ2-1, with TRBD1 matching 11 bases. Germline V gives CDR1 LNHNV, CDR2 YYDKDF (reference sequence). The CDR3 has 16 amino acids. Losses at the gene ends were 0 bases for V and 7 bases for J; bases not matched to a gene: 5. CDR3 protein: CATSRDRTGGGNEQFF. The CDR3 DNA follows: TGTGCCACCAGCAGAGATCGGACAGGGGGCGGGAATGAGCAGTTCTTC.

A remark on this clonotype: This may stem from a read error, because a much larger clone lies one nucleotide away. V usage is TRBV29-1 and J usage is TRBJ2-3; TRBD2 matches at 7 bases. With V trimmed by 3 bases and J by 6 bases, 12 bases remained unmatched. The CDR3 is 15 amino acids. The germline V gene has CDR1 SQVTM and CDR2 ANQGSEA. The CDR3 loop is CSVDRLARTQDTQYF. The CDR3 region has the DNA TGCAGCGTTGACCGACTAGCACGGACTCAGGATACGCAGTATTTT.

The V and J genes are TRBV10-3 and TRBJ1-1; TRBD1 is a possible D gene (5 bases). Germline-derived CDR1 and CDR2 are ENHRY and SYGVKD. This CDR3 has 12 amino acids. V shed 5 bases and J shed 8 bases, with 12 bases lying between them. The CDR3 spells CAISNSAGEAFF. The CDR3 DNA sequence: TGTGCCATCAGTAACAGTGCAGGGGAAGCTTTCTTT.

For this clonotype: Given the absence of the conserved phenylalanine or tryptophan at the CDR3 end, a read error is likely. The chain carries TRBV13 and TRBJ2-5; 8 positions match TRBD1. The trim removed 4 bases at V and 5 bases at J, leaving 6 bases unmatched. This CDR3 spans 14 amino acids. Per the germline V gene, CDR1 is PRHDT and CDR2 is FYEKMQ (reference sequence). In DNA, the CDR3 is TGTGCCAGCAGCTCTGACAGGGGATGGGAGACCCAGTACTAC. Translating it yields CASSSDRGWETQYY.

The sample holds one count of this clonotype. The chain uses TRBV10-2 and TRBJ2-7, with D uncertain. V dropped 4 bases and J dropped 0 bases, with 19 bases sitting between them. The CDR3 spans 17 residues. The germline CDR1 and CDR2 sequences are WSHSY and SAAADI. The CDR3 region has the DNA TGCGCCAGCAGTGGGAGCGCTTTAGGGTCAAGCTCCTACGAGCAGTACTTC. It specifies CASSGSALGSSSYEQYF.

This clonotype was seen at least ten times. The chain is built from TRBV7-2 and TRBJ1-2; TRBD1 matches at 7 bases. The CDR3 has 13 amino acids. Germline assignment: CDR1 SGHTA and CDR2 FQGNSA. J lost 6 bases, V lost 4 bases, and 5 bases had no gene match. The CDR3 DNA follows: TGTGCCAGCAGCTCAGCGACAGGGAATGGCTACACCTTC. As protein: CASSSATGNGYTF.

The rearrangement joins TRBV4-2 to TRBJ2-3; no clear D gene. The CDR3 runs 16 residues. V was cut by 2 bases and J by 1 base, with 13 bases left in between. Germline CDR1 LGHNA, CDR2 YNFKEQ. The CDR3 sequence is CASSQLSRGRTDTQYF. CDR3 nucleotide sequence: TGTGCCAGCAGCCAACTGTCACGCGGACGCACAGATACGCAGTATTTT.

This rearrangement joins TRBV11-2 to TRBJ2-1; D unresolved. Germline values: CDR1 SGHAT, CDR2 FQNNGV. The V gene lost 5 bases and the J gene lost 11 bases, with 10 bases spanning the gap. The CDR3 is made up of 11 amino acids. The CDR3 sequence: CASSHHTKQFF. CDR3 DNA: TGTGCCAGCAGCCACCACACCAAGCAGTTCTTC.

The V gene is TRBV6-1, the J gene TRBJ1-2; 10 bases agree with TRBD1. This CDR3 is 15 amino acids long. The V gene end was trimmed by 6 bases and the J gene end by 2 bases; junction bases not matched to a gene: 6. CDR1 and CDR2 (germline): MNHNS, SASEGT. CDR3 in amino acids: CASRVTGQGNYGYTF. The CDR3 DNA reads as TGTGCCAGCAGGGTCACGGGACAGGGGAACTATGGCTACACCTTC.

Turning to this clonotype: A much more abundant neighbour one base away suggests this may be a read error. V and J are TRBV9 and TRBJ2-7; the D is unclear. The J call is in doubt because the DNA end fits TRBJ2-5 better. The length of the CDR3 is 14 residues. The germline gives CDR1 SGDLS, CDR2 YYNGEE. CDR3 in amino acids: CAGSVGSVRETQYF. In nucleotides, the CDR3 is TGTGCCGGCAGCGTGGGCAGCGTTCGGGAGACCCAGTACTTC.

Notes on this clonotype: A much larger clone lies one base from this, so it may be a read error. The chain carries TRBV6-2 or TRBV6-3 and TRBJ1-5; D is undetermined. The CDR3 spans 12 residues. With 8 bases removed from V and 6 bases from J, the gap between germline ends came to 11 bases. Germline assignment: CDR1 MNHEY and CDR2 SVGEGT. The CDR3 DNA reads as TGTGCCAGCGGACTAACACGTCAGCCCCAGCATTTT. Residues: CASGLTRQPQHF.

This clonotype was seen ten or more times. The J gene is TRBJ1-5, the V gene TRBV29-1; TRBD1 matches at 11 bases. Per the germline V gene, CDR1 is SQVTM and CDR2 is ANQGSEA. CDR3 length: 17 residues. The ends lost 2 bases at V and 7 bases at J; junction bases unmatched: 13. CDR3 in amino acids: CSVEPLRDRGVRQPQHF. The CDR3 DNA follows: TGCAGCGTTGAACCCCTCCGGGACAGGGGGGTACGGCAGCCCCAGCATTTT.

The chain links TRBV12-3 or TRBV12-4 to TRBJ2-5, with D possibly matching TRBD2 (5 bases). Trimming stripped 2 bases from V and 1 base from J, with 8 bases between. The CDR3 is 14 residues long. This CDR3 reads CASSLRLSQETQYF. DNA for the CDR3: TGTGCCAGCAGTTTAAGACTATCCCAAGAGACCCAGTACTTC.

The chain recombines TRBV20-1 with TRBJ2-2; 7 nucleotides line up with TRBD2. The CDR3 runs to 14 residues. J lost 2 bases, V lost 5 bases, and 5 bases had no gene match. Germline CDR1 and CDR2: DFQATT and SNEGSKA (reference sequence). Written as DNA, the CDR3 is TGCAGTGCTGCGGGACTACGCAACACCGGGGAGCTGTTTTTT. Its protein product is CSAAGLRNTGELFF.

On this clonotype itself: One end of the junction does not line up with germline, which may come from a read error. The chain recombines TRBV7-3 with TRBJ2-1, with 9 bases that match TRBD2. The CDR3 has 16 amino acids. From germline, CDR1 is SGHTA and CDR2 FQGTGA. As DNA, the CDR3 is TGTGCCAGCAGCTTAACAGTAGCGGGAGACTACAATGAGCGGTTCTTC. Amino acids: CASSLTVAGDYNERFF.

This chain uses TRBV6-6 with TRBJ2-1; D is possibly TRBD1 (5 bases). The V gene's germline CDR1 is MNHNY and CDR2 SVGAGI (reference sequence). This CDR3 contains 16 residues. V gave up 5 bases and J gave up 5 bases, with 19 bases separating them. The chain's CDR3 is CASSPPGIGLNNEQFF. The CDR3 nucleotides read TGTGCCAGCAGTCCTCCAGGGATTGGCCTAAACAATGAGCAGTTCTTC.

This clonotype has more than one count but fewer than ten. This chain links TRBV15 with TRBJ1-2; D not certain. The V end lost 2 bases, the J end lost 3 bases, and 7 bases lay between the germline ends. This CDR3 has 13 amino acids. The germline V gene has CDR1 LNHNV and CDR2 YYDKDF (reference sequence). The CDR3 nucleotides read TGTGCCACCAGCAGAACAGTAGACTATGGCTACACCTTC. This codes for CATSRTVDYGYTF. Drawing the rest from reference TRBV15 and TRBJ1-2, the complete variable domain is DAMVIQNPRYQVTQFGKPVTLSCSQTLNHNVMYWYQQKSSQAPKLLFHYYDKDFNNEADTPDNFQSRRPNTSFCFLDIRSPGLGDTAMYLCATSRTVDYGYTFGSGTRLTVV.

This clonotype was seen only a few times. The gene calls are TRBV7-2 and TRBJ1-5; D uncertain. The CDR3 sequence is 14 residues long. V was shortened by 1 base and J by 7 bases, with 11 bases between the two germline ends. Germline assignment: CDR1 SGHTA and CDR2 FQGNSA. CDR3 sequence (DNA): TGTGCCAGCAGCTTAGTCCCGGGAACCCAGCCCCAGCATTTT. As protein: CASSLVPGTQPQHF.